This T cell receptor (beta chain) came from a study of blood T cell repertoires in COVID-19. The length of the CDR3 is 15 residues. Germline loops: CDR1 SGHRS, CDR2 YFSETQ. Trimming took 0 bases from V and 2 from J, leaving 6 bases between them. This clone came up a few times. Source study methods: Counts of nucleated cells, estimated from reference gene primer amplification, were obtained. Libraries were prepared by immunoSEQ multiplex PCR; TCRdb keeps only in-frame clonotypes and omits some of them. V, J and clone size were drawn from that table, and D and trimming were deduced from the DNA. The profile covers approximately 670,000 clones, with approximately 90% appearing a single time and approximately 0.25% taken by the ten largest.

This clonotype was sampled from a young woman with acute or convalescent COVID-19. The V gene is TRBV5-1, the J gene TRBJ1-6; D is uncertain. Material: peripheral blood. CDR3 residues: CASSLGQTYNSPLHF. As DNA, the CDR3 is TGCGCCAGCAGCTTGGGGCAGACCTATAATTCACCCCTCCACTTT. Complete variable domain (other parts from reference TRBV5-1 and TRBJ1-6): KAGVTQTPRYLIKTRGQQVTLSCSPISGHRSVSWYQQTPGQGLQFLFEYFSETQRNKGNFPGRFSGRQFSNSRSEMNVSTLELGDSALYLCASSLGQTYNSPLHFGNGTRLTVT.